What follows is one T cell receptor beta chain and its context. With each sample, at least 5 micrograms of total RNA were extracted. This entry belongs to a study of blood T cells in healthy people across ages. The V and J ends lost 5 bases and 4 bases, in that order; junction bases with no gene match: 6. The CDR3 sequence is 15 residues long. CDR1 SGHAT and CDR2 FQNNGV come from the germline V gene. PCR was performed a second time for about 7 to 12 cycles using a sample-barcoded 5' primer and a J-beta primer mix. TCRdb reprocessed the 5' RACE reads with MiXCR, giving one entry per CDR3 protein. This sample has 730,000 or so distinct CDR3 sequences, with roughly 41% found just once.

This chain uses TRBV11-2 with TRBJ1-3, with 9 bases matching TRBD1. The receptor's source is a woman between 55 and 75 years old in good health. Specimen: blood. In nucleotides, the CDR3 is TGTGCCAGCAGCCCGCACAGGGGGCAAGGAAACACCATATATTTT. Translated, it gives CASSPHRGQGNTIYF.